This record concerns one TCR beta chain sequence. As originally analysed: The assay estimated nucleated cells by amplifying reference gene primers. Assay: immunoSEQ multiplex PCR; the TCRdb copy retains only in-frame clones and omits some. The DNA gave D and trimming, while V, J and clone size come from that table. The data show about 670,000 clones, more than 80% seen once. The sample comes from a study of blood T cell repertoires in COVID-19. Overall study context: Material from acute and convalescent COVID-19 was sourced from the United States, Italy and Spain. PBMCs, B-cell-depleted T cells, or T cells provided the cDNA or gDNA that made up the material.

This CDR3 has 15 residues. The germline gives CDR1 SNHLY, CDR2 FYNNEI. Trimming at V came to 4 bases and at J to 9 bases, leaving 9 bases not matched to a gene. The receptor comes from a young woman with acute or convalescent COVID-19. V is TRBV2 and J is TRBJ2-1; 10 positions match TRBD2. Sample: peripheral blood. This CDR3 is CASSVLAGAGAEQFF. CDR3 DNA sequence: TGTGCCAGCAGTGTCCTAGCGGGGGCAGGCGCTGAGCAGTTCTTC. The variable domain in full, with the rest retrieved from reference TRBV2 and TRBJ2-1, is EPEVTQTPSHQVTQMGQEVILRCVPISNHLYFYWYRQILGQKVEFLVSFYNNEISEKSEIFDDQFSVERPDGSNFTLKIRSTKLEDSAMYFCASSVLAGAGAEQFFGPGTRLTVL.